This TCR beta chain was obtained from a study of cytomegalovirus exposure and HLA in healthy donors (TCRdb year 2017). Study-level background: An earlier analysis of approximately 600 of the donors reported 250 to 300 Gb of sequence data and around 120 million unique TCR beta sequences from roughly 180 million T cells. The later analysis used no new phenotypic data to find candidate immune exposures, relying instead on TCR beta sequences and their occurrence across donors. Alongside the repertoire data, information on donor age, sex, ethnicity and CMV serostatus was compiled. Along with the roughly 610-subject first cohort, a separate validation cohort of over a hundred different subjects was used. In a later analysis, previously published TCR beta repertoires from roughly 710 donors were re-analyzed and high-resolution HLA genotyping was added so that TCR occurrence patterns could be studied. Of the approximately 400 genotyped donors, roughly 85% fell in the genetic ancestry cluster associated with self-reported Caucasian donors. Typing coverage differed by locus: A, B, C, DRB1 and DQB1 were typed in roughly 629-640 donors, DQA1 in about 550, DPA1 in 606, and DPB1 in 472. About five DR-DQ haplotypes were treated as single units for association and clustering because of strong linkage in the cohort. The study aimed to test whether cataloging public T cell receptors could reveal signatures of past pathogen exposure. An earlier analysis of some 600 of the donors applied high-throughput TCR beta sequencing to assess whether each TCR beta V gene segment acted as functional or pseudogenic. Among around 400 genotyped donors of the cohort, an average of approximately 240,000 unique TCR beta nucleotide sequences was sequenced per donor, of which about 18% were non-productive. Genome-wide SNP genotypes for about 60% of the roughly 670 donors were used in a later genetic analysis, which treated that subset as a discovery cohort. To predict cytomegalovirus infection status, the study combined high-throughput TCR immunosequencing, statistical association of individual TCRs with disease status, and machine learning. An early release covering roughly 600 HLA-typed donors comprised approximately 300 gigabases of sequencing data and around 80 million unique TCR sequences. Every repertoire in the discovery cohort had been generated on one and the same sequencing platform. Both class I and class II loci were covered by HLA typing, at four-digit resolution. The study used immunosequencing to profile the T cell repertoires of hundreds of subjects and linked those repertoires to cytomegalovirus serostatus.

V and J are truncated by 4 bases and 1 base respectively, leaving an intervening sequence of 14 bases. Taken from the germline V gene, the CDR1 and CDR2 loops are KGHSH and LQKENI. CDR3 length: 16 amino acids, cysteine to phenylalanine. CDR3 DNA only is kept here, 48 bases in frame from base 1. The cohort was made up of several hundred healthy bone marrow donors. At the time of sampling, all cohort members were nominally healthy, though unrecorded immune exposures were likely present. The donor was CMV seropositive and belonged to the group of a few hundred seropositive cohort members. Every donor gave a peripheral blood sample, and the peripheral blood mononuclear cells from that sample were used for TCR beta sequencing. Genomic DNA extraction from the blood cell samples was performed with the Qiagen DNeasy Blood Extraction Kit. Libraries were constructed by the immunoSEQ multiplex PCR assay. A mixture of 60 forward primers for TCR Vbeta segments and 13 reverse primers for TCR Jbeta segments was used in the multiplex PCR. A multiplex PCR assay on genomic DNA amplified the CDR3 region of rearranged TCR beta genes. On the Illumina HiSeq System, the amplified TCR beta libraries were sequenced as 87-base-pair reads. The source study handled its data this way. Across the 670 or so repertoires, a later analysis counted about 81 million unique TCR beta chains, some 11 million of which were shared by at least two donors. Raw reads were error-corrected and collapsed into unique sequences by a nearest-neighbor algorithm in which closely related sequences were merged to remove PCR and sequencing errors. CDR3 sequences were aligned to IMGT reference sequences to assign V, D and J gene segments. For a sequence to be retained, at least a six-nucleotide match to both a V gene segment and a J gene segment was required. A rearrangement was called productive if the CDR3 had no stop codons and remained in frame with V and J, and every other rearrangement was called non-productive. CDR3 was defined by IMGT convention, running from the second conserved V-encoded cysteine to the conserved J-encoded phenylalanine. Sequences without an unambiguous match to a single V gene segment were excluded from the earlier analysis of 500 to 700 of the donors. In an earlier analysis of approximately 590 of the donors, a V segment was called functional when productive rearrangements were above 56.7%, and segregating when the standard deviation between donors exceeded 5%. A statistical classification framework was developed to diagnose cytomegalovirus status using the catalog of TCR beta chain sequences. A later analysis assigned V and J genes by comparing TCR nucleotide sequences with IMGT/GENE-DB human TR gene sequences. Using the TCRdist pipeline, a later analysis assigned CDR3 sequences along with most-parsimonious VDJ recombination scenarios. In a later analysis, each TCR beta chain was defined by its CDR3 amino acid sequence together with its V-gene family, and reads without a unique V-gene family were excluded. A later analysis removed 592 highly shared, low-generation-probability nucleotide sequences to deal with suspected cross-contamination and a sequencing artifact. In a later analysis, a clonal expansion index for each public chain was calculated from normalized within-repertoire ranks of inferred template counts. In a later analysis, generation probabilities were computed using a VDJ recombination model fitted to out-of-frame rearrangements, and the results were checked against IGoR. In a later analysis, hypergeometric tests were used to score TCR-TCR, TCR-HLA and TCR-CMV co-occurrence, with a repertoire-size bias correction applied to TCR pairs. A later analysis estimated false discovery rates by permuting HLA or CMV assignments 20 times. In a later analysis, co-occurring TCRs were grouped using DBSCAN, with TCRdist sequence similarity added in when clustering inside HLA-allele-positive subsets. Repertoires with fewer than 30,000 or more than 120,000 public chains were left out of co-occurrence clustering, as were a handful of repertoires with anomalous nucleotide sharing. Entries here come from immuneACCESS through TCRdb and include only in-frame sequences with V and J called. Some clones fail to appear in such tables; in the studies checked, an unresolved V gene covers under half of the shortfall, and the cause of the remainder is unknown. That table gives V, J and clone size, and the DNA gave D and trimming. This sample lists around 170,000 clones; about three quarters were detected once. Approximately 3.4% of the sample goes to the ten largest clones.

For this clone: Its antigen is still unknown. Per-base qualities were not stored, and no clone one base away is much larger.

Broad study findings and their caveats: A later analysis reported that several top co-occurrence clusters appeared linked to parvovirus B19, influenza, CMV and Epstein-Barr virus. Because HLA typing was unavailable for some donors at each locus, only the typed subset was used in association tests. A further reported finding was that TCR beta sequences accurately predicted the HLA-A and HLA-B alleles for most subjects in the first cohort. Because counts were too low, seventeen rarely observed V segments, including chromosome 9 orphons, were left out of the earlier analysis of about 620 of the donors. The authors suggested that the approach could potentially be generalized to other disease states and immunological phenotypes. According to a later analysis, TCR association rates differed among HLA loci, with DRB1 alleles showing the most associated TCRs and HLA-C alleles showing the fewest. A total of around 150 TCR beta chains were listed by the study as associated with cytomegalovirus. In a later analysis, most CMV-associated TCR beta chains were found to appear HLA-restricted, with HLA associations seemingly driven largely by CMV exposure. In vitro tests confirmed that a few of the cytomegalovirus-associated TCR beta chains recognize cytomegalovirus antigens. The sequencing pipeline was judged likely to have produced a cluster of highly shared sequence variants as a technical artifact. While some public TCRs were present in many individuals, most TCR sequences turned up only very rarely across donors. Broadly in line with IMGT annotations, most TCR beta V segments showed up in productive rearrangements about 87% or about 30% of the time in an earlier analysis of approximately 600 of the donors. When HLA alleles, especially DR and DQ, strongly co-occurred, TCR associations were difficult to assign to individual alleles. V-gene and J-gene trimming of TCR beta chains was associated with a missense DCLRE1C variant in a later genetic analysis, and the association was replicated in an independent cohort. In a later genetic analysis, fewer N-insertions in productive TCRs were reported among donors in an Asian-associated ancestry cluster than the approximately 630-donor mean. At a false discovery rate of 0.05, a later analysis linked about 17,000 TCR beta sequences to specific HLA alleles. Correlated functional status among segregating V segments might be attributable to linkage disequilibrium, but an unknown experimental factor could not be ruled out. The classifier was reported to diagnose cytomegalovirus status with high specificity and sensitivity in both the original and validation cohorts. Presence/absence analyses assumed roughly uniform sequencing depth across donors, an assumption that may not hold. Compared with equally common non-associated chains, HLA-associated TCR beta chains in a later analysis were more clonally expanded and had lower generation probabilities. CMV serostatus was the only immune exposure information available for the cohort. The 87-base-pair reads could not distinguish some IMGT-functional V segments, including TRBV6-2 and TRBV6-3, so those segments were excluded. In this cohort, only TCR beta chains were sequenced, and detectable features were limited by the absence of alpha or paired-chain data.

Source material: PBMCs. The clonotype originates from a woman aged 45-60 years in good health and CMV-seropositive. This chain is built from TRBV18 and TRBJ1-5; the best D guess is TRBD1, with 5 bases matching. The DNA sequence is as follows: TGTGCCAGCTCACGACAGACCCAGGCGAGCAATCAGCCCCAGCATTTT. This translates into CASSRQTQASNQPQHF.